This TCR beta chain derives from a study of T cell changes during pregnancy in multiple sclerosis (dated by TCRdb to about 2019). Looking at the study overall: The study looked at changes in the T cell repertoire across pregnancy in women with multiple sclerosis.

To note about this clone: Its recognized antigen is unknown. No much larger clonotype is one base removed from it; base qualities were not supplied.

Receptors were amplified or captured by the immunoSEQ multiplex PCR assay. TCRdb holds this immuneACCESS table with in-frame rearrangements only. Some clones are missing; in checked studies, unresolved V genes explain under half, and the rest has no known cause. The sample contains about 40,000 clones, 92% of them found a single time. The ten most abundant clones make up 13% of the sample. The starting material was CD8+ T cells from peripheral blood mononuclear cells, obtained in the first trimester of pregnancy. This clonotype originated in a female donor with multiple sclerosis, enrolled in a pregnancy study.

CDR3 reads: CASSLVPTGGNTEAFF. The DNA sequence is as follows: TGTGCCAGCAGCTTAGTCCCCACAGGGGGGAACACTGAAGCTTTCTTT. The sequence is built from TRBV7-3 and TRBJ1-1; TRBD1 matches 8 bases in the middle. V is pruned by 2 bases and J by 1 base, leaving 6 bases of the junction without a gene match. CDR1 and CDR2 are drawn from the germline V gene: SGHTA, FQGTGA. From the cysteine up to the phenylalanine, the CDR3 has a length of 16 residues. The DNA shown is the 48-base CDR3, in frame from base 1.